This paragraph covers one T cell receptor (beta chain) sequence. Other DNA variants within this sample encode the same CDR3. V was pared by 3 bases and J by 4 bases, with 9 bases between. The CDR3 consists of 13 residues. CDR1 MDHEN and CDR2 SYDVKM come from the germline V gene. The sample originates from a study of T cell clones after liver transplantation. Assay: immunoSEQ multiplex PCR; the TCRdb copy retains only in-frame clones and omits some. The repertoire has tens of thousands of clones, 75% to 85% of them found once; the top ten carry about 0.79%. The sequenced sample was CD4+ T cells from blood, obtained 12 months after liver transplant. The gene calls are TRBV28 and TRBJ1-2, with D perhaps matching TRBD1 (5 bases). The sequence came from a human patient who received a liver transplant. Certain T cells may be donor cells from the graft. The CDR3 DNA reads as TGTGCCAGCAGTTTCGGGGGGGGCTATGGCTACACCTTC. Amino acid sequence: CASSFGGGYGYTF.